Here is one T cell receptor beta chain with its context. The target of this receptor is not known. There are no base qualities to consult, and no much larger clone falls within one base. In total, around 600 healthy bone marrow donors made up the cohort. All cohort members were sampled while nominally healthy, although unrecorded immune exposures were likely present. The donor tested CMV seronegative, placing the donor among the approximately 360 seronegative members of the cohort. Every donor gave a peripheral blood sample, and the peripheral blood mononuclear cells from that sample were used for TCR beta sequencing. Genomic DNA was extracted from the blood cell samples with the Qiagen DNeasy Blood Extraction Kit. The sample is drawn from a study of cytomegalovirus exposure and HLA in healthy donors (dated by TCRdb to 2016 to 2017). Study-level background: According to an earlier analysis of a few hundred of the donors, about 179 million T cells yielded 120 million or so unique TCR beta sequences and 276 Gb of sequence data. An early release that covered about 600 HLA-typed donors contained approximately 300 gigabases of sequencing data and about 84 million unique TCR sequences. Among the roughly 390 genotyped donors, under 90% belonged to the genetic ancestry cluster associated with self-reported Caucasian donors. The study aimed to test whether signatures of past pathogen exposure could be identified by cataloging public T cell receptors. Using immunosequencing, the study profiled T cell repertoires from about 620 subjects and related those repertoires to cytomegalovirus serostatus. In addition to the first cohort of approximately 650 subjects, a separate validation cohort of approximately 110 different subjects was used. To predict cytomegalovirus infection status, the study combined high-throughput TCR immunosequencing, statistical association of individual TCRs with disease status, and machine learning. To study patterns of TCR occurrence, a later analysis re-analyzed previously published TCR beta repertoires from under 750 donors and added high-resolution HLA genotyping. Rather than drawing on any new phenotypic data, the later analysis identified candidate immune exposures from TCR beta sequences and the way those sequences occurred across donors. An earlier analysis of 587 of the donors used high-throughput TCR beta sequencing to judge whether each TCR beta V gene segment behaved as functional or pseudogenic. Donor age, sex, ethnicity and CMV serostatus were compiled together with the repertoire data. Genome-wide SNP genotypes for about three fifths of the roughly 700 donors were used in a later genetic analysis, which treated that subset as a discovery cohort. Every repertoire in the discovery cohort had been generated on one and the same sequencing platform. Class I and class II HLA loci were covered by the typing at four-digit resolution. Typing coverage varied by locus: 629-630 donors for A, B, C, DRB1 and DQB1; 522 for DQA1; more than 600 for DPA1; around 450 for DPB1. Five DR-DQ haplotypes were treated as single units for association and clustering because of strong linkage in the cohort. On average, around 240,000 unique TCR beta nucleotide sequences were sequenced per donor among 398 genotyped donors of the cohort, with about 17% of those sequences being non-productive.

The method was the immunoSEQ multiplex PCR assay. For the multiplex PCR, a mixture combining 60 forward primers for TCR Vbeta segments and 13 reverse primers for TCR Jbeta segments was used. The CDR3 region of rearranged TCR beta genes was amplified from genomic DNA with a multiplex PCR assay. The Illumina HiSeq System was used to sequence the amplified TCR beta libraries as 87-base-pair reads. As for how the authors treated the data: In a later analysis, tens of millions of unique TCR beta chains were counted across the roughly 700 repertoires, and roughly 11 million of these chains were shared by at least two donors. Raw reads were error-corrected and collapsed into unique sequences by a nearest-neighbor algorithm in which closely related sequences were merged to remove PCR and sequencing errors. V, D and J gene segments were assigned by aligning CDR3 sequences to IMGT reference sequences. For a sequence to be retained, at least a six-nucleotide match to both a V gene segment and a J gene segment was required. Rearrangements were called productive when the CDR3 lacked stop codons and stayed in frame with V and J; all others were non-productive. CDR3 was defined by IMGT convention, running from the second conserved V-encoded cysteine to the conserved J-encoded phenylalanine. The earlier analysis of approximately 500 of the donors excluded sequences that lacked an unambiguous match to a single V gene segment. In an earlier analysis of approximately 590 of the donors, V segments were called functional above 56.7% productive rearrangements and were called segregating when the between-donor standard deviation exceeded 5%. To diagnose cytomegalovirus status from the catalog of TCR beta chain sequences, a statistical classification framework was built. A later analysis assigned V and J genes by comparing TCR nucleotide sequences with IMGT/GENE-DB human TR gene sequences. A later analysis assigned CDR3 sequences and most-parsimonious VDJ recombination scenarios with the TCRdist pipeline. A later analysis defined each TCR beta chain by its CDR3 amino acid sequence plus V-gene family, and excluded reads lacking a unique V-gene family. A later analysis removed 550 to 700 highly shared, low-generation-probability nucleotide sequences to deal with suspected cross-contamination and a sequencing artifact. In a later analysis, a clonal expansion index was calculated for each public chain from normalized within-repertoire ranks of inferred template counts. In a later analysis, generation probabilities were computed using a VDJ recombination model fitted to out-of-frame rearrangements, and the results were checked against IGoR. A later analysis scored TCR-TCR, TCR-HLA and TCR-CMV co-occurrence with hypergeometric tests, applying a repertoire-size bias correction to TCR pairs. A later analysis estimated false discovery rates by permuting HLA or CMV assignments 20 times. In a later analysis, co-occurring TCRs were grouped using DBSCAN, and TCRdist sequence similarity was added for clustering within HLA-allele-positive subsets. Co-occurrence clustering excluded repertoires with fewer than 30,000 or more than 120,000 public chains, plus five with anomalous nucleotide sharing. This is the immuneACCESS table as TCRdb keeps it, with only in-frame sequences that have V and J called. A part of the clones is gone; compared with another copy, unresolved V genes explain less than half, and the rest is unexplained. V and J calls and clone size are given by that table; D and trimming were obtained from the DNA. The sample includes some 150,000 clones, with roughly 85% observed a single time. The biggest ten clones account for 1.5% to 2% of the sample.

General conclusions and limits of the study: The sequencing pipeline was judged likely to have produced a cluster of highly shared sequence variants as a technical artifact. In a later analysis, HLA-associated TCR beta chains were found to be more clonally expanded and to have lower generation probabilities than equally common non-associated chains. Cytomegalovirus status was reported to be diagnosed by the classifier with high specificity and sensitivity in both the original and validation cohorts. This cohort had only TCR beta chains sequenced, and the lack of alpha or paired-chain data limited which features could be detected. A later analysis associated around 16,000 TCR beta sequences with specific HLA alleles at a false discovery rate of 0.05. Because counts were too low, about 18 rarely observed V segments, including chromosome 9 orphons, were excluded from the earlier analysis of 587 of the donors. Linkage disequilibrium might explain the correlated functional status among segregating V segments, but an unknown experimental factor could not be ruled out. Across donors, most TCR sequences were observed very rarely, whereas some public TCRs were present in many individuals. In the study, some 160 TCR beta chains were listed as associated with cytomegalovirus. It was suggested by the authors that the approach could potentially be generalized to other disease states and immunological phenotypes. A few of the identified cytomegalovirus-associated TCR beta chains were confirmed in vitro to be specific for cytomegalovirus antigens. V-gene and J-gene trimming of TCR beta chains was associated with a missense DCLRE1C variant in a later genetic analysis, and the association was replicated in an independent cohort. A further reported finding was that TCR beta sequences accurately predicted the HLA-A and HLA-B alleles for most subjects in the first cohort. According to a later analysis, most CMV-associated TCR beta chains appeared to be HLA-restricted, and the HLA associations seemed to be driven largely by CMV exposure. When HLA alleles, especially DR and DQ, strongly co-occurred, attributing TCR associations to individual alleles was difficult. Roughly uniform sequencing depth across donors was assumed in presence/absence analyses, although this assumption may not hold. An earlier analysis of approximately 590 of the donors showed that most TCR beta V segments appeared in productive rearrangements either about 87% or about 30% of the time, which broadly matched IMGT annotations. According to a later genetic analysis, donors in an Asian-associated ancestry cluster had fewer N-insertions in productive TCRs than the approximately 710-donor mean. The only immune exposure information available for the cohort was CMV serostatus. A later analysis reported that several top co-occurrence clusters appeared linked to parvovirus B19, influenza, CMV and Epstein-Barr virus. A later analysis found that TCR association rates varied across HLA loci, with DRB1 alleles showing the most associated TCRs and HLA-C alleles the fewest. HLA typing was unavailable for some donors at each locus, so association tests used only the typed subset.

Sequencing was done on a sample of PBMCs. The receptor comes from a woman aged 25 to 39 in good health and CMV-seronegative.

CDR3 sequence: CAWRIAGGPNTGELFF. The DNA reads TGTGCCTGGAGGATAGCGGGGGGCCCTAACACCGGGGAGCTGTTTTTT. The rearrangement combines TRBV30 with TRBJ2-2, with TRBD2 matching 10 junction bases. V has 3 bases trimmed and J has 2 bases trimmed; junction bases matching no gene number 6. CDR1 and CDR2 (GTSNPN, SVGIG) derive from the germline V gene (reference sequence). Counted from cysteine to phenylalanine, this CDR3 has 16 amino acids. Only the CDR3 region is kept as DNA, spanning 48 bases read in frame from base 1.